These 9 T cell receptor beta chains were sequenced from one sample in a study of regulatory T cells in long-lasting Graves disease. This sample's time point: newly diagnosed GD, antithyroid drugs for less than 3 months. With RNA extracted from PBMCs as input, the TCR library was made. According to the study, TCR beta libraries were built with iRepertoire HTBI primers and CDR3-region Arm-PCR. MiXCR was run by TCRdb on the multiplex PCR reads, yielding one entry per CDR3 protein. The sample has approximately 540,000 distinct CDR3 sequences; more than 10% are singletons. This same sample was also taken into another study, of T cells in Graves' hyperthyroidism and ophthalmopathy.

The sequencing used peripheral blood mononuclear cells (PBMCs), collected at new diagnosis, from a patient treated with antithyroid drugs. These TCRs come from a woman in her 30s with Graves disease.

This rearrangement joins TRBV10-3 to TRBJ2-3; D remains unclear. Between the trimmed V and J ends, which lost 2 bases and 2 bases, there was a span of 8 bases. Germline values: CDR1 ENHRY, CDR2 SYGVKD. This CDR3 region has 14 residues. CDR3 DNA: TGTGCCATCAGTGAGATCTGGGCCACAGATACGCAGTATTTT. Protein: CAISEIWATDTQYF.

Concerning this clonotype itself: A much larger clone differs from this one at a single base, so this may be a read error. Given the absence of the conserved phenylalanine or tryptophan at the CDR3 end, a read error is likely. The chain has TRBV5-1 and TRBJ1-6; 7 bases fit TRBD1. Germline V gives CDR1 SGHRS, CDR2 YFSETQ. V dropped 4 bases and J dropped 7; count of bases not matched to a gene: 8. This CDR3 has 15 residues. The CDR3 sequence: CASSPDRRRNSPLHV. The CDR3 DNA sequence: TGCGCCAGCAGCCCGGACAGGCGACGGAATTCACCCCTCCACGTT.

This clonotype was counted only a few times. This chain uses TRBV4-2 with TRBJ2-3; TRBD1 or TRBD2 may be the D gene (6 bases each). There are 16 residues in the CDR3. V gave up 3 bases and J gave up 4 bases, with 17 bases separating them. Germline V CDR1 and CDR2: LGHNA, YNFKEQ. CDR3 sequence: CASSHGRAGDADTQYF. The CDR3 nucleotides are TGTGCCAGCAGCCACGGGAGAGCAGGGGATGCAGATACGCAGTATTTT.

Many counts were recorded for this clonotype. The chain links TRBV3-1 to TRBJ2-1, with 8 bases matching TRBD2. Germline values: CDR1 LGHDT, CDR2 YNNKEL (reference sequence). V shed 4 bases, J shed 5 bases, and the junction held 10 bases outside the gene matches. The CDR3 is made up of 16 amino acids. This CDR3 is CASSRYLTSANNEQFF. DNA for the CDR3: TGTGCCAGCAGCCGCTACCTGACTAGCGCGAACAATGAGCAGTTCTTC.

The chain couples TRBV20-1 to TRBJ1-5; 8 positions agree with TRBD1. Germline CDR1 is DFQATT and CDR2 is SNEGSKA (reference sequence). Trimming cost V 5 bases and J 7 bases; bases outside gene matches: 7. This CDR3 is 13 amino acids long. Written as DNA, the CDR3 is TGCAGTGCTGGGAGGACAGGGTTGCAGCCCCAGCATTTT. Translated, it gives CSAGRTGLQPQHF.

In its sample, this clonotype was seen many times. The chain joins TRBV25-1 to TRBJ2-1; 7 nucleotides align to TRBD2. The J segment lost 8 bases and the V segment lost 8 bases, leaving 15 bases of the junction unmatched. The V gene's germline CDR1 is MGHDK and CDR2 SYGVNS. This CDR3 comprises 15 residues. CDR3 sequence: CASCSPISGRDEQFF. The CDR3 nucleotides are TGTGCCAGCTGCTCCCCAATCTCGGGGAGGGATGAGCAGTTCTTC.

This clonotype has more than one count but fewer than ten. This chain joins TRBV5-1 and TRBJ2-7, with TRBD2 identical over 8 bases. From germline, CDR1 is SGHRS and CDR2 YFSETQ. This CDR3 region has 15 residues. The V gene end was trimmed by 7 bases and the J gene end by 4 bases; junction bases not matched to a gene: 13. The CDR3 reads CASAGGGSGSYEQYF. The CDR3 DNA follows: TGCGCCAGCGCCGGTGGTGGCAGCGGGAGTTACGAGCAGTACTTC.

The chain combines TRBV6-5 with TRBJ1-2, with D possibly matching TRBD1 (6 bases). This CDR3 has 13 amino acids. CDR1 MNHEY and CDR2 SVGAGI come from the germline V gene. V lost 2 bases, J lost 4 bases, and 8 bases lay in between. Written as DNA, the CDR3 is TGTGCCAGCAGTTACGTCAGGGGCTATGGCTACACCTTC. This sequence encodes CASSYVRGYGYTF.

On this clonotype itself: With a far larger clone one base away, a read error is the likely cause. V gene TRBV6-4 combines with J gene TRBJ2-1; D is possibly TRBD2 (6 bases). The germline CDR1 and CDR2 sequences are MRHNA and SNTAGT. The CDR3 totals 15 residues. Trimming left V 5 bases short and J 9 bases short, with 20 bases between. The CDR3 DNA is TGTGCCAGCAGTTCCGGACTACATACGAGGGGTGAGCAGTTCTTC. Protein sequence: CASSSGLHTRGEQFF.